Each of the 2 T cell receptor beta chains below was sequenced from the same sample in a study of graft-versus-host responses after intestinal transplantation. Repertoires were generated with immunoSEQ multiplex PCR, while TCRdb's copy carries only in-frame clones and drops some. Here the sample spans fewer than 110,000 clones, 93% being singletons. Which antigens these TCRs recognize remains unknown. The source material was unstimulated CD8+ T cells sorted from spleen or lymph node cells, sampled before intestinal transplant. These receptors were obtained from a human donor who received an intestinal transplant.

CDR3 nucleotides: TGTGCCAGCAGCCCGGGGGAAGGTTTCGATGAGCAGTTCTTC. Protein: CASSPGEGFDEQFF. The chain combines TRBV9 with TRBJ2-1; D is possibly TRBD2 (6 bases). Germline loops: CDR1 SGDLS, CDR2 YYNGEE. CDR3 length: 14 residues. Trimming shortened V by 4 bases and J by 8 bases, and 16 bases separated the two germline ends.

This chain links TRBV4-1 with TRBJ1-6; D is perhaps TRBD1 (5 bases). Trimming took 2 bases from V and 7 from J, leaving 12 bases between them. CDR1 MGHRA and CDR2 YSYEKL come from the germline V gene. The CDR3 has 15 residues. The chain's CDR3 is CASSQPGRGNSPLHF. In nucleotides, the CDR3 is TGCGCCAGCAGCCAACCCGGGAGGGGAAATTCACCCCTCCACTTT.